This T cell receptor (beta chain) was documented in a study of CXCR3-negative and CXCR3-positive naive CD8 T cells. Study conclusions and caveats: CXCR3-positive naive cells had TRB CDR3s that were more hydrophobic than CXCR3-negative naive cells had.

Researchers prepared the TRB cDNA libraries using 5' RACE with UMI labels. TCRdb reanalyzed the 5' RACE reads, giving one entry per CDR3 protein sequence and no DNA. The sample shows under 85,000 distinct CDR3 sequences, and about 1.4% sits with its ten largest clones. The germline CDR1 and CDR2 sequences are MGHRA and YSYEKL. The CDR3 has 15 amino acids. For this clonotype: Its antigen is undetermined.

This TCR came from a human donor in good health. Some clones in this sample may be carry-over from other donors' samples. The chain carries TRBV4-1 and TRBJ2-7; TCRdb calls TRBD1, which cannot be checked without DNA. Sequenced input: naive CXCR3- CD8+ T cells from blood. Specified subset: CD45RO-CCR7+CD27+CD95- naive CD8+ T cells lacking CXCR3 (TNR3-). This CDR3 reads CASSRAGTSPNEQYF.